This T cell receptor (beta chain) was observed in a study of regulatory T cells in long-lasting Graves disease. Whole-study results and caveats: More public clonotypes were shared by persistent patients (around 2,800) than by new patients (under 1,000).

Sample time point: newly diagnosed GD, antithyroid drugs for less than 3 months. PBMCs were the source of the RNA used for TCR sequencing. iRepertoire HTBI primers and Arm-PCR of CDR3 regions built TCR beta libraries. Each CDR3 protein is one row after TCRdb ran MiXCR on the multiplex PCR reads. The sample carries roughly 430,000 distinct CDR3 sequences, 16% recorded once. Concerning this clonotype itself: As yet, its antigen is unknown. A much larger clone sits a single nucleotide away, making a read error possible.

The same specimen was also included in a second study, on T cells in Graves' hyperthyroidism and ophthalmopathy. This second study notes: Patients aged 18 to 65 had newly diagnosed hyperthyroidism lasting under 2 months. The HTBI set primed first-round TCR CDR3 RT-PCR.

The clonotype comes from a woman between 25 and 40 years old with Graves disease. Material: peripheral blood mononuclear cells (PBMCs), obtained at new diagnosis, from a patient treated with antithyroid drugs.

The CDR3 region has the DNA TGTGCCAGCCGAGCTCGAGGGACATCTTCCCAAGAGACCCTGTACTTC. Its translation: CASRARGTSSQETLYF. This chain uses TRBV5-6 with TRBJ2-5; D may be TRBD1 (6 bases). The CDR3 sequence is 16 residues long. Germline loops: CDR1 SGHDT, CDR2 YYEEEE. The entire variable domain, with the rest obtained from reference TRBV5-6 and TRBJ2-5, is as follows: DAGVTQSPTHLIKTRGQQVTLRCSPKSGHDTVSWYQQALGQGPQFIFQYYEEEERQRGNFPDRFSGHQFPNYSSELNVNALLLGDSALYLCASRARGTSSQETLYFGPGTRLLVL.